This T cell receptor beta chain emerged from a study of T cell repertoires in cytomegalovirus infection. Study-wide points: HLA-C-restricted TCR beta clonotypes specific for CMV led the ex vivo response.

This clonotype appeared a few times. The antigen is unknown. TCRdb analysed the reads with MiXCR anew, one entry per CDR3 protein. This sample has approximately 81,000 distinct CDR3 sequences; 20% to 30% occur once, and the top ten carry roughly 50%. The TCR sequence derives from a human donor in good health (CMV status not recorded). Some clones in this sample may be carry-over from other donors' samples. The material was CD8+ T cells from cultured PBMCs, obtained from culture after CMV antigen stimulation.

DNA for the CDR3: TGTGCCTGGATCTACGGGACCAAAGAGACCCAGTACTTC. It translates to CAWIYGTKETQYF. The J gene is TRBJ2-5, the V gene TRBV30; D is perhaps TRBD1 or TRBD2 (5 bases each). This CDR3 is built from 13 residues. With 4 bases removed from V and 3 bases from J, the gap between germline ends came to 12 bases. Germline CDR1 is GTSNPN and CDR2 is SVGIG (reference sequence).